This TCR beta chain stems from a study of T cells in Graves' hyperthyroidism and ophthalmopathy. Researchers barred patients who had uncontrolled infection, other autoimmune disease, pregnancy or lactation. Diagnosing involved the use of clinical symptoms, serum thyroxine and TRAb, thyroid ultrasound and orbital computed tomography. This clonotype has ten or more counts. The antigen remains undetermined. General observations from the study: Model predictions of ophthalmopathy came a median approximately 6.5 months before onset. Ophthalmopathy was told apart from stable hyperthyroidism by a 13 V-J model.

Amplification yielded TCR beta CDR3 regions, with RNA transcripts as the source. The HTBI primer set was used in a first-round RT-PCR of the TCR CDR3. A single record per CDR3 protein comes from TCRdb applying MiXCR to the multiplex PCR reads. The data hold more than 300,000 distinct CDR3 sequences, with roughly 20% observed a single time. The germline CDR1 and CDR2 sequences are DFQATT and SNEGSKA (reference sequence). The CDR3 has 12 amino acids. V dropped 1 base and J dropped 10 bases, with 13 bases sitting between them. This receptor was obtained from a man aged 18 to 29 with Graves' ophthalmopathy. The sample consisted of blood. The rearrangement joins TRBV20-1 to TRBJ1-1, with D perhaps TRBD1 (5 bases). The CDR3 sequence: CSARGGWGVAFF. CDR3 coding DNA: TGCAGTGCTAGAGGCGGGTGGGGGGTAGCTTTCTTT.